This T cell receptor (beta chain) was sequenced for a study of T cell responses to AZD1222 COVID-19 vaccine. Study information: Pooled samples include second doses given at about 4 or 12 weeks.

The repertoire was sequenced with immunoSEQ multiplex PCR; TCRdb's copy has only in-frame clones and lacks some. There are 100,000 or so clones in the sample; 92% occur only once, and under 2% lies in the top ten. Comments on this clone: Antigen specificity is unknown.

Looked up from germline, CDR1 is SGHDN and CDR2 is FVKESK. This CDR3 region has 13 residues. With 1 base removed from V and 4 bases from J, the gap between germline ends came to 8 bases. General study points: Clonal diversity was possibly underestimated; the donors were predominantly white British and more often female.

The TCR was taken from an adult in good health. V gene TRBV14 combines with J gene TRBJ2-7, with D perhaps being TRBD1 or TRBD2 (5 bases each). Sequencing was performed on peripheral blood, taken on day 0 of AZD1222 vaccination. The CDR3 region is CASSQVWGYEQYF. In DNA form, the CDR3 reads TGTGCCAGCAGCCAAGTGTGGGGGTACGAGCAGTACTTC.